This entry describes one T cell receptor (beta chain). Its specificity is not known. Sequenced by immunoSEQ multiplex PCR; TCRdb stores in-frame clones only, minus some. The sample lists roughly 84,000 clones; about 83% were seen once. This sample was taken from a study of T cell responses to AZD1222 COVID-19 vaccine. The study, taken as a whole, reports: The reported proportion of spike-specific TCRs targeting unmutated variant regions was nearly half.

This specimen consisted of peripheral blood, obtained 28 days after the second AZD1222 dose. This sequence originates from an adult who received the AZD1222 COVID-19 vaccine.

This CDR3 is CASSVEDGGVGPLHF. The CDR3 nucleotides are TGTGCCAGCAGTGTAGAGGACGGCGGCGTGGGGCCCCTCCACTTT. The V gene is TRBV28, the J gene TRBJ1-6; D unresolved. V dropped 5 bases and J dropped 13 bases, with 21 bases sitting between them. CDR1 is MDHEN and CDR2 is SYDVKM in the germline V gene. The CDR3 sequence is 15 residues long.